Below, one T cell receptor beta chain is given with its context. Its cognate antigen is unknown. Method: immunoSEQ multiplex PCR; TCRdb's copy keeps in-frame clones and lacks some. The sample includes 90,000 to 150,000 clones, approximately 95% seen only once; the top ten take over 2.5%. The data were obtained in a study of graft-versus-host responses after intestinal transplantation. Trimming stripped 6 bases from V and 7 bases from J, with 15 bases between. The CDR3 runs to 13 residues. CDR1 and CDR2 (germline): MDHEN, SYDVKM. The sequence derives from a human donor who received an intestinal transplant. Source: unstimulated CD8+ T cells sorted from spleen or lymph node cells, taken before intestinal transplant. The V gene is TRBV28, the J gene TRBJ1-2, with D tentatively TRBD1 (6 bases). The CDR3 bases are TGTGCCAGCAGACCATCAGGGGCGGTTGGCTACACCTTC. This gives the protein CASRPSGAVGYTF.